This T cell receptor (beta chain) was obtained from a study of blood T cell repertoires in COVID-19. Overall study context: COVID-19 samples collected from the United States, Italy and Spain covered acute and convalescent phases. T cells, B-cell-depleted T cells, or PBMCs supplied cDNA or gDNA.

This clone appeared a few times. From germline, CDR1 is MNHEY and CDR2 SMNVEV (reference sequence). This CDR3 has 15 residues. V lost 4 bases and J lost 2, with 11 bases in between. Original handling: Nucleated cell number was recorded as an estimate derived from reference gene primer amplification. Assay: immunoSEQ multiplex PCR; the TCRdb copy retains only in-frame clones and omits some. The DNA was the basis for D and trimming; V, J and clone size are from that table. The sample records about 75,000 clones, 70% to 85% being singletons. This sequence joins TRBV27 and TRBJ1-4; D unresolved. The source is a woman between 50 and 59 years old with acute or convalescent COVID-19. Sequencing was done on a sample of peripheral blood. Here the CDR3 reads CASSSLSGTNEKLFF. The CDR3, as DNA: TGTGCCAGCAGTTCTCTCTCGGGGACTAATGAAAAACTGTTTTTT.